This T cell receptor (beta chain) derives from a study of PD-1 blockade in classical Hodgkin lymphoma. Whole-study context: Nivolumab was given intravenously to patients at 3 mg/kg every 2 weeks. The study, taken as a whole, reports: Baseline TCR diversity was reportedly lower in newly diagnosed patients than healthy donors. Baseline diversity resembling that of newly diagnosed patients was seen in complete responders. There was a significant rise in CD4+ TCR diversity by C4D1, with no such rise for CD8+.

Sequencing was performed with immunoSEQ multiplex PCR; in TCRdb, only in-frame clones are kept and a portion is missing. This table has around 20,000 clones, approximately 80% appearing once. The sample's time point: cycle 4 day 1 (C4D1), after 6 weeks of nivolumab. Brentuximab vedotin exposure varied among the patients, all of whom had relapsed after autologous stem cell transplantation. As regards this clone: The antigen remains undetermined.

Germline lookup yields CDR1 GTSNPN and CDR2 SVGIG (reference sequence). V was cut by 3 bases and J by 5 bases, with 7 bases left in between. The CDR3 is made up of 11 amino acids. The sequences come from peripheral blood mononuclear cells (PBMCs), collected before the fourth cycle of nivolumab. The receptor comes from a human donor with classical Hodgkin lymphoma. The rearrangement joins TRBV30 to TRBJ1-1; D uncertain. CDR3 DNA: TGTGCCTGGAGCCTGGGTACTGAAGCTTTCTTT. This encodes CAWSLGTEAFF.